These 20 T cell receptor beta chains were sequenced from one sample in a study of regulatory T cells in long-lasting Graves disease. Regarding time point: newly diagnosed GD, antithyroid drugs for less than 3 months. PBMC RNA was the source of the TCR library. Libraries of TCR beta came from iRepertoire HTBI primers plus Arm-PCR of CDR3 regions. One entry per CDR3 protein, called by TCRdb with MiXCR from the multiplex PCR reads. The repertoire holds over 350,000 distinct CDR3 sequences, with 12% to 15% as singletons. These data were likewise used in another study, on T cells in Graves' hyperthyroidism and ophthalmopathy.

The sequencing here drew on peripheral blood mononuclear cells (PBMCs), taken at new diagnosis, from a patient treated with antithyroid drugs. Source of these receptors: a woman aged 45-60 years with Graves disease.

This clonotype was counted at least ten times. The chain carries TRBV28 and TRBJ2-1; D perhaps matches TRBD2 (5 bases). Germline loops: CDR1 MDHEN, CDR2 SYDVKM. The CDR3 extends over 16 amino acids. Trimming removed 5 bases at V and 1 base at J, with 15 bases between. CDR3: CASSPKSGVSYNEQFF. The CDR3 DNA is TGTGCCAGCAGTCCTAAAAGCGGAGTATCCTACAATGAGCAGTTCTTC. The full variable domain, its missing parts supplied by reference TRBV28 and TRBJ2-1, is DVKVTQSSRYLVKRTGEKVFLECVQDMDHENMFWYRQDPGLGLRLIYFSYDVKMKEKGDIPEGYSVSREKKERFSLILESASTNQTSMYLCASSPKSGVSYNEQFFGPGTRLTVL.

This clonotype was detected a few times. The CDR3 nucleotides read TGTGCCAGCAGCGCACTTTGGGAGGCCCTCATGAACACTGAAGCTTTCTTT. Protein: CASSALWEALMNTEAFF. The J gene is TRBJ1-1, the V gene TRBV7-9; D gene ambiguous. The germline V and J ends were trimmed by 5 bases and 0 bases, with 19 bases remaining between them. In germline, CDR1 is SEHNR, CDR2 FQNEAQ (reference sequence). CDR3 length: 17 residues.

This clonotype was observed a few times. The V call is TRBV11-2, the J call TRBJ2-2, with TRBD2 matching over 15 bases. Unmatched junction bases numbered 19, after V lost 5 bases and J lost 9 bases. Per germline, CDR1 SGHAT and CDR2 FQNNGV. The CDR3 covers 20 residues. The chain's CDR3 is CASSHRIRTSGRGLFWELFF. CDR3 coding DNA: TGTGCCAGCAGCCATCGGATCAGGACTAGCGGGAGGGGTTTATTCTGGGAGCTGTTTTTT.

This clonotype came up many times. The J gene is TRBJ2-3, the V gene TRBV7-8, with 10 bases lining up with TRBD2. Unmatched junction bases numbered 6, after V lost 6 bases and J lost 3 bases. This CDR3 spans 15 amino acids. The V gene's germline CDR1 is SGHVS and CDR2 FQNEAQ. CDR3 sequence reads: CASRTGTSVTDTQYF. The CDR3 bases are TGTGCCAGCAGAACCGGGACTAGCGTGACAGATACGCAGTATTTT.

This chain joins TRBV27 and TRBJ2-2; D might be TRBD1 or TRBD2, each matching 5 bases. Trimming cost V 6 bases and J 3 bases, with 14 bases left between them. The CDR3 contains 15 residues. The germline V gene has CDR1 MNHEY and CDR2 SMNVEV (reference sequence). CDR3 sequence: CASSPGSGYTGELFF. The CDR3 DNA reads TGTGCCAGCAGCCCAGGGTCGGGGTACACCGGGGAGCTGTTTTTT.

This clonotype was seen a few times. J is TRBJ2-3 and V is TRBV4-1; no clear D. Trimming removed 5 bases from V and 10 bases from J, with 10 bases in between. The CDR3 sequence is 11 residues long. Germline V gene data show CDR1 as MGHRA and CDR2 as YSYEKL. This CDR3 is CASSDIMAQYF. The CDR3 DNA is TGCGCCAGCAGCGACATCATGGCGCAGTATTTT.

This clonotype was detected ten times or more. The junction does not match germline at one end; this may be a read error. This chain connects TRBV6-5 to TRBJ2-3, with a weak D call TRBD1 (6 bases). CDR1 and CDR2 (germline): MNHEY, SVGAGI. The CDR3 totals 16 residues. CDR3 protein: CASSHSGTTSTDTQYF. The CDR3, as DNA: TGTGCCAGCAGTCACTCCGGGACAACTAGCACAGATACGCAGTATTTT.

This clonotype appeared a few times. V usage is TRBV28 and J usage is TRBJ2-7, with TRBD1 identical over 10 bases. Trimming at V came to 6 bases and at J to 7 bases, leaving 12 bases not matched to a gene. The CDR3 consists of 15 residues. Germline V gives CDR1 MDHEN, CDR2 SYDVKM. The CDR3: CASRGPGQGIGEQYF. The CDR3 DNA sequence: TGTGCCAGCAGGGGACCGGGACAGGGGATAGGGGAGCAGTACTTC.

This clonotype showed up many times. V gene TRBV11-3 combines with J gene TRBJ2-1, with 7 bases identical to TRBD2. CDR3 length: 15 residues. V shed 5 bases, J shed 4 bases, and the junction held 8 bases outside the gene matches. Per germline, CDR1 SGHNT and CDR2 YENEEA. This CDR3 reads CASSATGTTYNEQFF. The CDR3 bases are TGTGCCAGCAGCGCGACCGGGACTACTTACAATGAGCAGTTCTTC.

In this sample, this clonotype turned up many times. The genes are TRBV6-1 and TRBJ2-5, with a tentative D call TRBD2 (7 bases). V lost 1 base to trimming and J lost 5 bases, with 14 bases between them. Germline CDR1 is MNHNS and CDR2 is SASEGT. This CDR3 region has 15 residues. The DNA for the CDR3 is TGTGCCAGCAGTGAAGGGGGGGGCCATTGGGAGACCCAGTACTTC. It codes for CASSEGGGHWETQYF.

This clonotype was seen many times. In DNA, the CDR3 is TGTGCCACCAGTGATAACGCGGGACAGATGTATGGCTACACCTTC. Protein sequence: CATSDNAGQMYGYTF. This chain uses TRBV24-1 with TRBJ1-2; 7 bases are shared with TRBD1. From germline, CDR1 is KGHDR and CDR2 SFDVKD. The V gene end was trimmed by 3 bases and the J gene end by 5 bases; junction bases not matched to a gene: 8. CDR3 length: 15 amino acids.

This clonotype has just a few counts. The chain joins TRBV5-1 to TRBJ2-2; TRBD1 matches at 7 bases. Germline values: CDR1 SGHRS, CDR2 YFSETQ. This CDR3 is 17 amino acids long. After removal of 3 bases from V and 4 bases from J, the junction contained 12 bases not matched to a gene. The CDR3 loop is CASSSGTARQVTGELFF. The CDR3, as DNA: TGCGCCAGCAGCTCTGGGACAGCTAGACAGGTCACCGGGGAGCTGTTTTTT.

This clonotype has only a few counts. Since a much larger clone is just one base distant, this may be a read error. The chain links TRBV6-2 or TRBV6-3 to TRBJ1-2, with D possibly matching TRBD1 (6 bases). The CDR3 has 13 amino acids. The V gene's germline CDR1 is MNHEY and CDR2 SVGEGT. CDR3: CAGSWGQNYGYTF. The CDR3 bases are TGTGCCGGCAGTTGGGGACAAAACTATGGCTACACCTTC.

There are many counts of this clonotype. The V call is TRBV3-1, the J call TRBJ1-1; TRBD1 agrees at 10 bases. This CDR3 region has 19 residues. V dropped 0 bases and J dropped 4; count of bases not matched to a gene: 14. Germline V lookup: CDR1 LGHDT, CDR2 YNNKEL (reference sequence). CDR3 region: CASSQDIGGSRTGGTEAFF. CDR3 in DNA: TGTGCCAGCAGCCAAGATATCGGGGGCTCTCGGACAGGGGGCACTGAAGCTTTCTTT. The variable domain in full, completed from reference TRBV3-1 and TRBJ1-1, reads DTAVSQTPKYLVTQMGNDKSIKCEQNLGHDTMYWYKQDSKKFLKIMFSYNNKELIINETVPNRFSPKSPDKAHLNLHINSLELGDSAVYFCASSQDIGGSRTGGTEAFFGQGTRLTVV.

This clonotype was found a few times. The chain employs TRBV20-1 and TRBJ2-1; perhaps TRBD1 as D (5 bases). CDR1 is DFQATT, CDR2 SNEGSKA, per germline (reference sequence). V lost 1 base and J lost 5, with 9 bases in between. The CDR3 is 13 residues long. The CDR3 bases are TGCAGTGCTAGAGCAGGGTTCGACAATGAGCAGTTCTTC. This encodes CSARAGFDNEQFF.

This clonotype occurred many times. The chain joins TRBV2 to TRBJ2-3; D not resolved. The ends were cut back, 6 bases at V and 0 bases at J, with 10 bases in the middle. This CDR3 has 14 residues. CDR1 SNHLY and CDR2 FYNNEI come from the germline V gene. CDR3 sequence: CASSAWISTDTQYF. CDR3 DNA: TGTGCCAGCAGCGCCTGGATAAGCACAGATACGCAGTATTTT.

This clonotype was picked up many times. J is TRBJ1-4 and V is TRBV5-1, with D perhaps TRBD1 (5 bases). This CDR3 is 16 amino acids long. Germline loops: CDR1 SGHRS, CDR2 YFSETQ. With 4 bases removed from V and 11 bases from J, the gap between germline ends came to 24 bases. The CDR3 region is CASSALRDYSDSKLFF. The CDR3 region has the DNA TGCGCCAGCAGCGCCCTGAGGGACTACTCAGACTCCAAACTGTTTTTT.

This clonotype was detected ten times or more. The V gene is TRBV20-1, the J gene TRBJ2-5; D may be TRBD2 (7 bases). V shed 3 bases and J shed 3 bases, with 17 bases lying between them. This CDR3 spans 15 amino acids. Germline V gene sequence: CDR1 DFQATT, CDR2 SNEGSKA (reference sequence). The CDR3 DNA reads as TGCAGTGCTAGTACAGGGAGGGGGTCGAAAGAGACCCAGTACTTC. Translating it yields CSASTGRGSKETQYF.

The genes are TRBV30 and TRBJ1-5; D is possibly TRBD1 (5 bases). Germline assignment: CDR1 GTSNPN and CDR2 SVGIG (reference sequence). Trimming shortened V by 5 bases and J by 2 bases, and 7 bases separated the two germline ends. This CDR3 has 12 amino acids. CDR3 DNA: TGTGCCTGGCGCAGGGGCAATCAGCCCCAGCATTTT. The encoded protein is CAWRRGNQPQHF.

As concerns this clonotype: A far larger clone is one base from this, pointing to a likely read error. The genes are TRBV6-8 and TRBJ1-1; D is unresolved. Germline V gives CDR1 MNHGY, CDR2 SAAAGT. The CDR3 spans 13 residues. The CDR3 DNA reads TGTGACAGCAGTGACGACGGGAACACTGAAGCTTTCTTT. Translating it yields CDSSDDGNTEAFF.